Below are 29 T cell receptor beta chains sequenced from a single sample in a study of type 1 regulatory T cells. No antigen is known for these receptors. TCRdb re-called the reads with MiXCR, one entry per CDR3 protein. The data show around 65,000 distinct CDR3 sequences, about 50% seen once. The sample comprised cultured non-Tr1 T cells, either the whole culture or a sorted T cell fraction (not recorded which). Every receptor here comes from a human donor in good health.

V is TRBV30 and J is TRBJ1-1, with D unresolved. Trimming stripped 6 bases from V and 0 bases from J, with 11 bases between. This CDR3 has 13 amino acids. Germline CDR1 reads GTSNPN; CDR2 reads SVGIG (reference sequence). CDR3 sequence (DNA): TGTGCCTGCAAATATGGCATGAACACTGAAGCTTTCTTT. This codes for CACKYGMNTEAFF.

This clonotype was seen only a few times. The chain combines TRBV5-4 with TRBJ1-6, with 7 nucleotides matching TRBD1. With V trimmed by 3 bases and J by 2 bases, 8 bases remained unmatched. The CDR3 length is 17 residues. CDR1 and CDR2 (germline): SGHNT, YYREEE (reference sequence). The CDR3 loop reads CASSSGGGSPYNSPLHF. CDR3 bases: TGTGCCAGCAGCTCAGGGGGGGGCTCGCCCTATAATTCACCCCTCCACTTT.

This sequence joins TRBV7-9 and TRBJ2-5; the D gene could be TRBD1 or TRBD2 (6 bases each). The CDR3 is 15 amino acids. Trimming removed 0 bases at V and 0 bases at J, with 8 bases between. The germline V gene has CDR1 SEHNR and CDR2 FQNEAQ (reference sequence). CDR3 sequence reads: CASSLAGGYQETQYF. Here the CDR3 DNA reads TGTGCCAGCAGCTTAGCGGGGGGCTACCAAGAGACCCAGTACTTC.

The chain joins TRBV6-5 to TRBJ1-5; D possibly corresponds to TRBD1 (5 bases). The germline CDR1 and CDR2 sequences are MNHEY and SVGAGI. The germline V and J ends were trimmed by 6 bases and 5 bases, with 11 bases remaining between them. CDR3 size: 13 residues. DNA for the CDR3: TGTGCCAGCAGGGGTACACAGGATCAGCCCCAGCATTTT. Protein product: CASRGTQDQPQHF.

The chain links TRBV7-2 to TRBJ1-1, with 9 bases lining up with TRBD1. Germline values: CDR1 SGHTA, CDR2 FQGNSA. The CDR3 is 16 residues long. The trim removed 5 bases at V and 1 base at J, leaving 8 bases unmatched. The CDR3 region is CASSQPGTGPNTEAFF. CDR3 in DNA: TGTGCCAGCAGCCAACCCGGGACAGGGCCGAACACTGAAGCTTTCTTT.

The chain is built from TRBV11-2 and TRBJ2-3; TRBD1 matches at 8 bases. Germline values: CDR1 SGHAT, CDR2 FQNNGV. CDR3 size: 17 residues. The V segment lost 3 bases and the J segment 1 base; nucleotides outside the gene matches: 9. The CDR3 DNA is TGTGCCAGCAGCTTCATCCAGGGGGCGCGTGGCACAGATACGCAGTATTTT. Protein product: CASSFIQGARGTDTQYF.

This clonotype turned up a few times. The chain is built from TRBV2 and TRBJ1-1; no definite D call. Trimming stripped 4 bases from V and 2 bases from J, with 8 bases between. Per the germline V gene, CDR1 is SNHLY and CDR2 is FYNNEI. CDR3 length: 13 amino acids. CDR3 nucleotides: TGTGCCAGCAGTGGACCGGGCAACACTGAAGCTTTCTTT. It specifies CASSGPGNTEAFF.

The chain carries TRBV5-1 and TRBJ1-1; D remains ambiguous. Between the trimmed V and J ends, which lost 0 bases and 2 bases, there was a span of 14 bases. CDR1 and CDR2 from the germline V gene are SGHRS and YFSETQ. This CDR3 has 16 residues. Written as DNA, the CDR3 is TGCGCCAGCAGCTTGGCTCTTAGCGGACTTAACACTGAAGCTTTCTTT. This sequence encodes CASSLALSGLNTEAFF.

By frequency in the sample, this clonotype is medium-sized. The J gene is TRBJ1-5, the V gene TRBV6-5, with 7 bases identical to TRBD1. Germline-derived CDR1 and CDR2 are MNHEY and SVGAGI. With 10 bases clipped from V and 2 bases from J, the junction kept 14 bases outside the gene matches. The length of the CDR3 is 16 residues. The CDR3 DNA is TGTGCCAACATCCGGACGACAGGGTGGGGCAATCAGCCCCAGCATTTT. Protein sequence: CANIRTTGWGNQPQHF.

The chain has TRBV30 and TRBJ1-4; perhaps TRBD1 as D (5 bases). The CDR3 runs 14 residues. Germline-derived CDR1 and CDR2 are GTSNPN and SVGIG (reference sequence). Trimming removed 2 bases at V and 7 bases at J, with 14 bases between. CDR3 region: CAWSSGGLGEKLFF. The CDR3 DNA reads as TGTGCCTGGAGTTCGGGGGGGTTAGGTGAAAAACTGTTTTTT.

The chain carries TRBV5-1 and TRBJ2-1; tentatively, D is TRBD1 or TRBD2 (6 bases each). This CDR3 has 16 residues. Trimming took off 3 bases at V and 2 bases at J, with 15 bases between the two ends. The V gene's germline CDR1 is SGHRS and CDR2 YFSETQ. CDR3 region: CASSSGGGYAYNEQFF. The DNA of the CDR3 is TGCGCCAGCAGCTCCGGGGGCGGATACGCCTACAATGAGCAGTTCTTC.

This clonotype is classed as medium-sized. The J gene is TRBJ2-7, the V gene TRBV10-3; D perhaps matches TRBD2 (6 bases). V was shortened by 4 bases and J by 6 bases, with 7 bases between the two germline ends. The V gene's germline CDR1 is ENHRY and CDR2 SYGVKD. The CDR3 runs to 11 residues. CDR3: CAISVEGEQYF. The CDR3 bases are TGTGCCATCAGTGTGGAGGGCGAGCAGTACTTC.

This clonotype was seen more than once but under ten times. The J gene is TRBJ1-5, the V gene TRBV2, with a possible D match to TRBD1 (5 bases). Deletions cut 5 bases from V and 1 base from J, with 12 bases between. In germline, CDR1 is SNHLY, CDR2 FYNNEI. This CDR3 spans 15 amino acids. The CDR3 nucleotides read TGTGCCAGCAGTATCCAGGGTAGGAGCAATCAGCCCCAGCATTTT. It is translated as CASSIQGRSNQPQHF.

The chain employs TRBV27 and TRBJ2-1; the match to TRBD2 covers 11 bases. V was clipped by 8 bases and J by 6 bases; unmatched bases: 12. The CDR3 has 16 amino acids. CDR1 and CDR2 from the germline V gene are MNHEY and SMNVEV (reference sequence). The CDR3 region has the DNA TGTGCCAGCTCGAAAATACCTAGCGGGGGGTCCAATGAGCAGTTCTTC. Residues: CASSKIPSGGSNEQFF.

This clonotype has a single count. The genes are TRBV12-3 or TRBV12-4 and TRBJ1-2; D not certain. This CDR3 is 14 amino acids long. V shed 5 bases and J shed 1 base, with 11 bases lying between them. The CDR3 bases are TGTGCCAGCAGTCTCCCGGGCCGTAACTATGGCTACACCTTC. It is translated as CASSLPGRNYGYTF.

V and J are TRBV12-5 and TRBJ1-2; D perhaps matches TRBD1 (6 bases). The V and J ends lost 6 bases and 2 bases respectively, with 16 bases between them. The length of the CDR3 is 15 residues. Germline V gene sequence: CDR1 LGHNT, CDR2 FRNRAP. This CDR3 reads CASGIEQGGNYGYTF. The CDR3 nucleotides are TGTGCTAGTGGAATAGAACAGGGCGGGAACTATGGCTACACCTTC.

The J gene is TRBJ2-5, the V gene TRBV7-3, with 11 nucleotides matching TRBD2. The CDR3 runs to 16 residues. V dropped 2 bases and J dropped 1; count of bases not matched to a gene: 3. Germline V CDR1 and CDR2: SGHTA, FQGTGA. CDR3 nucleotide sequence: TGTGCCAGCAGCTTAGCTAGCGGGGGGACCCAAGAGACCCAGTACTTC. Its protein is CASSLASGGTQETQYF. The whole variable domain, remainder taken from reference TRBV7-3 and TRBJ2-5, is GAGVSQTPSNKVTEKGKYVELRCDPISGHTALYWYRQSLGQGPEFLIYFQGTGAADDSGLPNDRFFAVRPEGSVSTLKIQRTERGDSAVYLCASSLASGGTQETQYFGPGTRLLVL.

This clonotype was seen repeatedly, ten times or more. J is TRBJ2-3 and V is TRBV20-1; 7 bases are shared with TRBD1. This CDR3 spans 13 amino acids. The V gene end was trimmed by 0 bases and the J gene end by 9 bases; junction bases not matched to a gene: 6. Germline V gene data show CDR1 as DFQATT and CDR2 as SNEGSKA (reference sequence). As DNA, the CDR3 is TGCAGTGCTAGAGACAGCGACAGGGAGACGCAGTATTTT. Protein product: CSARDSDRETQYF.

The chain employs TRBV2 and TRBJ1-6; D possibly corresponds to TRBD1 (5 bases). Looked up from germline, CDR1 is SNHLY and CDR2 is FYNNEI. The germline V and J ends were trimmed by 3 bases and 10 bases, with 13 bases remaining between them. The CDR3 is 14 residues long. DNA for the CDR3: TGTGCCAGCAGTGAGGCCCCGGGGGTCTCACCCCTCCACTTT. Its protein product is CASSEAPGVSPLHF.

This chain links TRBV30 with TRBJ2-2, with D perhaps matching TRBD1 or TRBD2 (6 bases each). The CDR3 contains 15 residues. The germline CDR1 and CDR2 sequences are GTSNPN and SVGIG (reference sequence). The V and J ends lost 0 bases and 7 bases respectively, with 15 bases between them. The CDR3 DNA sequence: TGTGCCTGGAGTGTACGAAGGGGGGCAGGCGGGGAGCTGTTTTTT. It translates to CAWSVRRGAGGELFF.

This clonotype appeared a few times. The chain has TRBV11-2 and TRBJ2-2, with no clear D. V was pared by 1 base and J by 7 bases, with 7 bases between. Germline values: CDR1 SGHAT, CDR2 FQNNGV. The CDR3 covers 13 residues. The CDR3 sequence: CASSLVEYGELFF. The CDR3 DNA is TGTGCCAGCAGCTTAGTCGAGTACGGGGAGCTGTTTTTT.

This chain joins TRBV20-1 and TRBJ1-4; D unresolved. CDR1 DFQATT and CDR2 SNEGSKA come from the germline V gene (reference sequence). V was shortened by 5 bases and J by 5 bases, with 15 bases between the two germline ends. CDR3 length equals 14 residues. CDR3 coding DNA: TGCAGTGCTCCCCGCAGCGGGTCCAATGAAAAACTGTTTTTT. Translation gives CSAPRSGSNEKLFF.

V gene TRBV6-5 combines with J gene TRBJ1-2, with a possible D match to TRBD1 (6 bases). The CDR3 sequence is 13 residues long. The germline CDR1 and CDR2 sequences are MNHEY and SVGAGI. Trimming removed 6 bases at V and 8 bases at J, with 16 bases between. The CDR3: CASRDRRDEGYTF. For the CDR3, the DNA is TGTGCCAGCAGAGACAGGAGAGACGAGGGCTACACCTTC.

The J gene is TRBJ2-1, the V gene TRBV20-1; possible D gene TRBD1, 6 bases. Trimming shortened V by 0 bases and J by 7 bases, and 16 bases separated the two germline ends. Germline V gene lookup returns CDR1 DFQATT and CDR2 SNEGSKA (reference sequence). The CDR3 length is 15 residues. CDR3 nucleotides: TGCAGTGCTAGAGATAGGCTAGTGGGGGCTAATGAGCAGTTCTTC. Its translation: CSARDRLVGANEQFF.

The V call is TRBV12-3 or TRBV12-4, the J call TRBJ1-2, with unresolved D. V gave up 6 bases and J gave up 3 bases, with 5 bases separating them. The CDR3 is made up of 11 amino acids. Here the CDR3 reads CASSAHYGYTF. The CDR3, as DNA: TGTGCCAGCAGCGCACACTATGGCTACACCTTC.

This clonotype was counted between two and nine times. The chain couples TRBV5-1 to TRBJ2-7, with 9 bases fitting TRBD2. V shed 0 bases, J shed 7 bases, and the junction held 8 bases outside the gene matches. The germline gives CDR1 SGHRS, CDR2 YFSETQ. CDR3 size: 15 residues. For the CDR3, the DNA is TGCGCCAGCAGCTTGGAATCTAGCGGGGTCGGAGAGCAGTACTTC. Amino acids: CASSLESSGVGEQYF.

This sequence joins TRBV3-1 and TRBJ2-1; 11 bases map to TRBD2. CDR3 length: 14 amino acids. J gave up 14 bases and V 3 bases, and 9 bases lay outside the gene matches. Per germline, CDR1 LGHDT and CDR2 YNNKEL (reference sequence). CDR3 sequence (DNA): TGTGCCAGCAGCCAGAATAGCGGGGGGGCCCGGGAGTTCTTC. Translating it yields CASSQNSGGAREFF.

This clonotype was seen only a few times. The V gene is TRBV6-6, the J gene TRBJ2-3; a weak D match, TRBD2 (6 bases). The V and J ends lost 6 bases and 0 bases respectively, with 16 bases between them. This CDR3 has 16 residues. Germline V gives CDR1 MNHNY, CDR2 SVGAGI (reference sequence). CDR3 sequence (DNA): TGTGCCAGCAGAGCGGGCCTGGAACATAGCACAGATACGCAGTATTTT. It specifies CASRAGLEHSTDTQYF.

This clonotype was seen a handful of times. The CDR3 protein is CASSSTGALDTEAFF. As DNA, the CDR3 is TGTGCCAGCAGCTCCACAGGGGCCTTGGACACTGAAGCTTTCTTT. The J gene is TRBJ1-1, the V gene TRBV7-2, with 7 bases that match TRBD1. The CDR3 loop spans 15 amino acids. J lost 3 bases, V lost 4 bases, and 8 bases had no gene match. CDR1 is SGHTA and CDR2 is FQGNSA in the germline V gene. Full variable domain (missing parts from reference TRBV7-2 and TRBJ1-1): GAGVSQSPSNKVTEKGKDVELRCDPISGHTALYWYRQSLGQGLEFLIYFQGNSAPDKSGLPSDRFSAERTGGSVSTLTIQRTQQEDSAVYLCASSSTGALDTEAFFGQGTRLTVV.